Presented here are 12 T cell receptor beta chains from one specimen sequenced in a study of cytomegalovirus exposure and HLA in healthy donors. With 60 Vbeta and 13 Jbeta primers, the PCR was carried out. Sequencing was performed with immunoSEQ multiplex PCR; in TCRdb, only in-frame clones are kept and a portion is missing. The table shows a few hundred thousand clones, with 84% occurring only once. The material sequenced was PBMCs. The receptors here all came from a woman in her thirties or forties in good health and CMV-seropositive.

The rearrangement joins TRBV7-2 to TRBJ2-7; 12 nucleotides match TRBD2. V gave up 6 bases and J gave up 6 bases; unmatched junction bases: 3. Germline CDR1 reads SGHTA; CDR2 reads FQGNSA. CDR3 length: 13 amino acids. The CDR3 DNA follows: TGTGCCAGCAGGACTAGCGGGAGCCCCGAGCAGTACTTC. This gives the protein CASRTSGSPEQYF.

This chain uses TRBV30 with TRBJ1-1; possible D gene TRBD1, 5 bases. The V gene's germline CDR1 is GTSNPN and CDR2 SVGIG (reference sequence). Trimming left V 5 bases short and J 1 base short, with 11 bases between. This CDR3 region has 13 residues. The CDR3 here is CAWATASNTEAFF. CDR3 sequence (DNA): TGTGCCTGGGCGACAGCGTCGAACACTGAAGCTTTCTTT. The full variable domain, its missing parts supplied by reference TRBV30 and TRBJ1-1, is SQTIHQWPATLVQPVGSPLSLECTVEGTSNPNLYWYRQAAGRGLQLLFYSVGIGQISSEVPQNLSASRPQDRQFILSSKKLLLSDSGFYLCAWATASNTEAFFGQGTRLTVV.

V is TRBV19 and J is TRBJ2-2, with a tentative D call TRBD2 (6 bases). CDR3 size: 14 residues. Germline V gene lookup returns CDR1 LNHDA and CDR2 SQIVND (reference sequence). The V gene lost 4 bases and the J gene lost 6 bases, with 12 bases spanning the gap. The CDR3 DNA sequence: TGTGCCAGTAGTACTTGGGCGGGGCCCGGGGAGCTGTTTTTT. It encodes CASSTWAGPGELFF.

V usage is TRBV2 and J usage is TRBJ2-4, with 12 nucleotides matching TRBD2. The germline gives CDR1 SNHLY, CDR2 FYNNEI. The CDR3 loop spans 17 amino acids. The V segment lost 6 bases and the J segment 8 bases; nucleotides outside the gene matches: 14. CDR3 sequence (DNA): TGTGCCAGCAGAGAGGCCCGGACTAGCGGGATGTGGGACATTCAGTACTTC. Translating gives CASREARTSGMWDIQYF.

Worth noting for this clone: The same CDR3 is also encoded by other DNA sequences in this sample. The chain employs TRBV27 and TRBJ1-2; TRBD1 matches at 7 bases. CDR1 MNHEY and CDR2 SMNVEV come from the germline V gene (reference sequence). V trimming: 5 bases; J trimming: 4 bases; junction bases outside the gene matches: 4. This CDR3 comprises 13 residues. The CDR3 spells CASSPTGPYGYTF. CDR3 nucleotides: TGTGCCAGCAGTCCGACAGGGCCCTATGGCTACACCTTC.

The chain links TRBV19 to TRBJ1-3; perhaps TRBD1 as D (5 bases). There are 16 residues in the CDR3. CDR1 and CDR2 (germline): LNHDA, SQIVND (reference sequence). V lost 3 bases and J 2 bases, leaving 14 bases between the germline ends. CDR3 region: CASSMWGSSTGNTIYF. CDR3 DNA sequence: TGTGCCAGTAGTATGTGGGGCAGCTCAACTGGAAACACCATATATTTT.

The CDR3 protein is CASSLAGVHTDTQYF. The CDR3 DNA is TGTGCCAGCAGCTTAGCAGGGGTCCACACAGATACGCAGTATTTT. The V and J genes are TRBV7-3 and TRBJ2-3; possible D gene TRBD1, 6 bases. The CDR3 totals 15 residues. V was clipped by 2 bases and J by 2 bases, with 11 bases between them. Germline values: CDR1 SGHTA, CDR2 FQGTGA.

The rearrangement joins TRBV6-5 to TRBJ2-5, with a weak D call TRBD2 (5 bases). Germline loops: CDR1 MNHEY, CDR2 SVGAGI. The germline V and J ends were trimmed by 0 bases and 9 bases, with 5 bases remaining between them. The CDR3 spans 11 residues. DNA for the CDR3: TGTGCCAGCAGTTACTCCGGGGCCCAGTACTTC. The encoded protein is CASSYSGAQYF.

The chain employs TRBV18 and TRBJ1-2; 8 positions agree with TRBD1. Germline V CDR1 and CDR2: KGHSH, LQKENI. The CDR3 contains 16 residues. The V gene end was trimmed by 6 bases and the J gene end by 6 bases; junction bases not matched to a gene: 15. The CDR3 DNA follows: TGTGCCAGCTCCTCCGGTGTGACGACAGGGGTGGATGGCTACACCTTC. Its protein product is CASSSGVTTGVDGYTF.

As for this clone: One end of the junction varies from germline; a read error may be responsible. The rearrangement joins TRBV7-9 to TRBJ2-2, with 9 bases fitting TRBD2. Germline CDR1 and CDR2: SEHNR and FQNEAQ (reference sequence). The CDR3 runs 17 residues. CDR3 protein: CSSSFGSSGTNTGELFF. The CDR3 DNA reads TGTTCCAGCAGCTTCGGTTCTAGCGGGACGAACACCGGGGAGCTGTTTTTT.

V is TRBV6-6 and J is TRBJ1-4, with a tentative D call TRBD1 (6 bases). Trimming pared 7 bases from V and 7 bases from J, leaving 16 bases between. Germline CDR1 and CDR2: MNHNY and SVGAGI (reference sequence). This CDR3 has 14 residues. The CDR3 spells CASMDRGAGEKLFF. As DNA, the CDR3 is TGTGCCAGCATGGACAGAGGGGCGGGTGAAAAACTGTTTTTT.

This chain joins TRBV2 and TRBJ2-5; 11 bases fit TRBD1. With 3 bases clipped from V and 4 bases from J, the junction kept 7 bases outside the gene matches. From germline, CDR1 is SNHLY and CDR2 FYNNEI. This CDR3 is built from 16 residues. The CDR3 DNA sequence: TGTGCCAGCAGTGAGGGGGGGACAGGGGGAACAGAGACCCAGTACTTC. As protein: CASSEGGTGGTETQYF.